This T cell receptor (beta chain) was documented in a study of blood T cells in healthy people across ages. Study-wide results and caveats: Long-lived donors exceeded aged donors in naive CD4+ cells and diversity.

The second PCR ran roughly 6 to 12 cycles with a sample-barcoded 5' primer and J-beta primers. TCRdb reprocessed the 5' RACE reads with MiXCR, giving one entry per CDR3 protein. The table has about 730,000 distinct CDR3 sequences, around 46% seen once. Caucasian, healthy and from Russia, the donors were aged between 6 and 90. This clonotype was seen a few times. What it recognizes is unknown. The sample taken for sequencing was blood. The clonotype originates from a woman aged 55-69 years in good health.

The CDR3 region is CASSRLQDRGYEQYF. CDR3 DNA: TGCGCCAGCAGCCGACTCCAGGACAGGGGTTACGAGCAGTACTTC. This rearrangement joins TRBV4-3 to TRBJ2-7; 9 bases are a match to TRBD1. The CDR3 has 15 residues. CDR1 is LGHNA, CDR2 YSLEER, per germline. With V trimmed by 4 bases and J by 4 bases, 8 bases remained unmatched.